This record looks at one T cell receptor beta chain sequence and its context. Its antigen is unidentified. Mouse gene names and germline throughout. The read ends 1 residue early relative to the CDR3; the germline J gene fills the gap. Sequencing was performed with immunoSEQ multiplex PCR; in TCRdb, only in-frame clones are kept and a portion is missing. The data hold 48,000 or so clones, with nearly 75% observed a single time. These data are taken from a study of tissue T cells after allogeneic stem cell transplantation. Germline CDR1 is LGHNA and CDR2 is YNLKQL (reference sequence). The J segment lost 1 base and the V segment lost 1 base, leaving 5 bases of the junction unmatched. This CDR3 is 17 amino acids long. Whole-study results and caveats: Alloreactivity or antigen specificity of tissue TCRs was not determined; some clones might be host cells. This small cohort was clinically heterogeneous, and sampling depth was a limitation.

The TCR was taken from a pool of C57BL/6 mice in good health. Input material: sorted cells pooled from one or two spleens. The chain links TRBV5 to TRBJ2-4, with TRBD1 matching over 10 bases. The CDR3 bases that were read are TGTGCCAGCAGCCAAGTGGGACAGGGGAGCGGTCAAAACACCTTGTAC. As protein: CASSQVGQGSGQNTLY. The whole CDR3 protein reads CASSQVGQGSGQNTLYF.